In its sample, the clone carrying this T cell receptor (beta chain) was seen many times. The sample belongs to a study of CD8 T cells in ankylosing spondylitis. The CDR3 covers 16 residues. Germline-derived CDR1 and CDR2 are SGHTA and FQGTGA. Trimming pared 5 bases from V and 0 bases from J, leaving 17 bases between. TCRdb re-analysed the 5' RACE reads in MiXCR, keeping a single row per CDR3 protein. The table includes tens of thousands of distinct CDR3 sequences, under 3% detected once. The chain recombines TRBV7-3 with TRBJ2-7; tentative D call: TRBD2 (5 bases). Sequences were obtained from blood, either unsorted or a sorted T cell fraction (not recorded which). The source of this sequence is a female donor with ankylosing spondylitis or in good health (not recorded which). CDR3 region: CASSPSLVGSSYEQYF. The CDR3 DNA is TGTGCCAGCAGCCCTAGTCTGGTGGGGAGCTCCTACGAGCAGTACTTC.